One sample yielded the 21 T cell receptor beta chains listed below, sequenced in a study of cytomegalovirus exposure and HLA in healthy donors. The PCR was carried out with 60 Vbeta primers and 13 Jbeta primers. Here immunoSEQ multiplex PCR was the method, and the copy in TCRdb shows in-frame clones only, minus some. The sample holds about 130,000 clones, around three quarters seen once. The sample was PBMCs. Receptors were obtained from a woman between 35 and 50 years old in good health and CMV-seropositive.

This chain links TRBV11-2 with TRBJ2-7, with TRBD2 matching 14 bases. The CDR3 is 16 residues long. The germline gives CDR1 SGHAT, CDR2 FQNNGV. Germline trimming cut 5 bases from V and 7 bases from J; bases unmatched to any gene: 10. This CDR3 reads CASSRTSGRRSWEQYF. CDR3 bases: TGTGCCAGCAGCCGGACTAGCGGGAGGAGGTCCTGGGAGCAGTACTTC.

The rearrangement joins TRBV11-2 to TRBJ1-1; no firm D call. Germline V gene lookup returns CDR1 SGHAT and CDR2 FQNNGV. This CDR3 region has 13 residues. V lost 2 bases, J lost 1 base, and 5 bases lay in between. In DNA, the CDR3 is TGTGCCAGCAGCTTAATTAGGAACACTGAAGCTTTCTTT. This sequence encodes CASSLIRNTEAFF.

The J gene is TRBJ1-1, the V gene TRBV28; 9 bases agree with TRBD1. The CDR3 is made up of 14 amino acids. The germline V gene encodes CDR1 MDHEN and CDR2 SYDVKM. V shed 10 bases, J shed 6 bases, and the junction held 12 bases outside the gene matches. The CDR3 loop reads CATRVLTGGSEAFF. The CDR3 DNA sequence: TGTGCCACCAGGGTATTGACAGGGGGTTCTGAAGCTTTCTTT.

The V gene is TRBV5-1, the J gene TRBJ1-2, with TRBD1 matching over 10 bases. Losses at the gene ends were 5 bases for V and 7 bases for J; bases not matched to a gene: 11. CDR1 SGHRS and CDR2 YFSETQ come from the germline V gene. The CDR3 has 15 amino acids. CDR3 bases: TGCGCCAGCAGACCTCCGGGACAGGGGCATAGTGGCTACACCTTC. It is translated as CASRPPGQGHSGYTF. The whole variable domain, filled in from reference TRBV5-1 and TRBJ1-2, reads KAGVTQTPRYLIKTRGQQVTLSCSPISGHRSVSWYQQTPGQGLQFLFEYFSETQRNKGNFPGRFSGRQFSNSRSEMNVSTLELGDSALYLCASRPPGQGHSGYTFGSGTRLTVV.

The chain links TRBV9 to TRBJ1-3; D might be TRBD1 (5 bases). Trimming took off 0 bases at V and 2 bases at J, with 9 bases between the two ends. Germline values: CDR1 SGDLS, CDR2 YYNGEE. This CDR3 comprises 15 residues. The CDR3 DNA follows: TGTGCCAGCAGCGTAGGGGGCCTCACTGGAAACACCATATATTTT. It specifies CASSVGGLTGNTIYF.

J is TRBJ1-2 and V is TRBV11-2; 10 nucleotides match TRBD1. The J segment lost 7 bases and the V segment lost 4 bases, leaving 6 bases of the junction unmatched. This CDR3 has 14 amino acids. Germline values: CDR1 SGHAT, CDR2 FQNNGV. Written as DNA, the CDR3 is TGTGCCAGCAGCTCATCCGGGACAGGGGTTGGCTACACCTTC. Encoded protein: CASSSSGTGVGYTF.

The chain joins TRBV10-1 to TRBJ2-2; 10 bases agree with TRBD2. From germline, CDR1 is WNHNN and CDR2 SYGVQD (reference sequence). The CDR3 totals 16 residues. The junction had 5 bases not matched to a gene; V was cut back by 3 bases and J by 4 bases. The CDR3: CASSDSGLAPTGELFF. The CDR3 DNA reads TGCGCCAGCAGTGACTCGGGACTAGCGCCCACCGGGGAGCTGTTTTTT.

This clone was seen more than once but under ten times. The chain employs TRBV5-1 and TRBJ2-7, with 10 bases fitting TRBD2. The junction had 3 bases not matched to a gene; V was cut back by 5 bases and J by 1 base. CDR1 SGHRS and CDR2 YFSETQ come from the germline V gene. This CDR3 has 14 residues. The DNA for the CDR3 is TGCGCCAGCAGTGGAGCGGGGGGGTCCTACGAGCAGTACTTC. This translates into CASSGAGGSYEQYF.

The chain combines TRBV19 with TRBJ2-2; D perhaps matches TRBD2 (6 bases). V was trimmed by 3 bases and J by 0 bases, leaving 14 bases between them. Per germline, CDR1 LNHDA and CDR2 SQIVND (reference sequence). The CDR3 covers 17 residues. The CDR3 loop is CASSIVPGGANTGELFF. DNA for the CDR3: TGTGCCAGTAGTATCGTACCGGGCGGGGCGAACACCGGGGAGCTGTTTTTT.

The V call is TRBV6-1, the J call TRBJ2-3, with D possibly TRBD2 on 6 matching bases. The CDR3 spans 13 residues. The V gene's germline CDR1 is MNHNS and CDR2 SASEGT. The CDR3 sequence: CGSGTGRIDTQYF. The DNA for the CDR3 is TGTGGCTCGGGAACGGGGAGGATAGATACGCAGTATTTT.

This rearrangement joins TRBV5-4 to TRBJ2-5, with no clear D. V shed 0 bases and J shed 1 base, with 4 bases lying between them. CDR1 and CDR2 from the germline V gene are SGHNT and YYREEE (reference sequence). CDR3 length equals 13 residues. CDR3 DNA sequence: TGTGCCAGCAGCTTGGGCGGCCAAGAGACCCAGTACTTC. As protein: CASSLGGQETQYF.

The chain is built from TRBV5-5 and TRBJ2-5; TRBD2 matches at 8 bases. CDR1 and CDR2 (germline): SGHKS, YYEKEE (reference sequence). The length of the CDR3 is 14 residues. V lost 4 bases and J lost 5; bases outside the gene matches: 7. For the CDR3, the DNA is TGTGCCAGCAGCCCGGGGGGGTCCGGGGAGACCCAGTACTTC. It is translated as CASSPGGSGETQYF.

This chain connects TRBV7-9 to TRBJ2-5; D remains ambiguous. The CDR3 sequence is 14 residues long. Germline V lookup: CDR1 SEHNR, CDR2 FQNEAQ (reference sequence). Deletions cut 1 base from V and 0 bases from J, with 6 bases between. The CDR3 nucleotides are TGTGCCAGCAGCTTAGGCACGGACCAAGAGACCCAGTACTTC. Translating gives CASSLGTDQETQYF.

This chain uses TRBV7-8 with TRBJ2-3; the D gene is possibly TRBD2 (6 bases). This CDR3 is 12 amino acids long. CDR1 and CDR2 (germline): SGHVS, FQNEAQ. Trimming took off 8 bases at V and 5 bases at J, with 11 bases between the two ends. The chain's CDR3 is CASRGTVDTQYF. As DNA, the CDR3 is TGTGCCAGCCGGGGGACCGTAGATACGCAGTATTTT.

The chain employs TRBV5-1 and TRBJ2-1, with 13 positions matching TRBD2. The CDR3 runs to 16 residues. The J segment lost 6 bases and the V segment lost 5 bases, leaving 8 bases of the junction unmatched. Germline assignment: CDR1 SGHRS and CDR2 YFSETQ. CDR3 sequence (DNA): TGCGCCAGCAGACAACCGGGACTAGCGGGACTCAATGAGCAGTTCTTC. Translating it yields CASRQPGLAGLNEQFF.

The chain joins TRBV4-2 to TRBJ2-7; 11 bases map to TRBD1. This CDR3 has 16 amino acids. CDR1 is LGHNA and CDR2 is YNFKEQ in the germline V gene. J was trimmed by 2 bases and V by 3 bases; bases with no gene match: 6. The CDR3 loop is CASSQTGTGGTYEQYF. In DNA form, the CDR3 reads TGTGCCAGCAGCCAGACCGGGACAGGGGGTACCTACGAGCAGTACTTC.

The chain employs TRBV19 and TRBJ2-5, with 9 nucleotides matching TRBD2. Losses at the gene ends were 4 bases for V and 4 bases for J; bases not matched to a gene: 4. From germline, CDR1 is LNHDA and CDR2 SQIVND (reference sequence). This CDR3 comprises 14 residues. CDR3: CASSSGRVVETQYF. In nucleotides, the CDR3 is TGTGCCAGTAGTAGCGGGAGGGTTGTAGAGACCCAGTACTTC. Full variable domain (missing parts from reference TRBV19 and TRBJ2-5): DGGITQSPKYLFRKEGQNVTLSCEQNLNHDAMYWYRQDPGQGLRLIYYSQIVNDFQKGDIAEGYSVSREKKESFPLTVTSAQKNPTAFYLCASSSGRVVETQYFGPGTRLLVL.

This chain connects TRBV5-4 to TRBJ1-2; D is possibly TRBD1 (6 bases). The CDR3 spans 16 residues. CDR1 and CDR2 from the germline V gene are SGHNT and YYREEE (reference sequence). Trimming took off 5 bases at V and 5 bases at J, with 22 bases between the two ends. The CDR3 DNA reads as TGTGCCAGCAGTTTTAAACAGGGCAGGTTGGGTTATGGCTACACCTTC. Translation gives CASSFKQGRLGYGYTF.

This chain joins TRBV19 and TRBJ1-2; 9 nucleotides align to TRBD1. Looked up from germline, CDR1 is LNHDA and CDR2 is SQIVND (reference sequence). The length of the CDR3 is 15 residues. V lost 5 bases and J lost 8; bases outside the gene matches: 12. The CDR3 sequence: CASSALTGGRRGYTF. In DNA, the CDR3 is TGTGCCAGTAGTGCATTGACAGGGGGAAGACGAGGCTACACCTTC.

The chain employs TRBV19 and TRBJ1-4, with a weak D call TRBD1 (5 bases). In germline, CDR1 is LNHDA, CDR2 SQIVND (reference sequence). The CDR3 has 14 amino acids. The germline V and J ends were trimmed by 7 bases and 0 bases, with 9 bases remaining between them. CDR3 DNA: TGTGCCAGTAAGGGGCGGCCAACTAATGAAAAACTGTTTTTT. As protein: CASKGRPTNEKLFF.

This CDR3 is CASRLVTVNYGYTF. The CDR3 DNA reads TGTGCAAGTCGCTTAGTGACAGTGAACTATGGCTACACCTTC. The chain is built from TRBV12-2 and TRBJ1-2; TRBD1, the D gene given by the table, was not confirmed from the DNA. TRBV12-2 is noted as a pseudogene. This CDR3 spans 14 amino acids.